These 2 T cell receptor beta chains originate from one sample sequenced in a study of identical twins. Each CDR3 protein is one row after TCRdb ran MiXCR on the 5' RACE reads. The profile shows a few hundred thousand distinct CDR3 sequences, approximately 12% of them singletons. These records were also assigned to another study, of yellow fever vaccine responses in identical twins.

Source material: memory (CD45RO+) T cells sorted from blood. These receptors were taken from a young woman in good health.

This clonotype turned up a few times. V usage is TRBV10-2 and J usage is TRBJ2-3; TRBD2 aligns across 12 bases. The germline gives CDR1 WSHSY, CDR2 SAAADI. The CDR3 has 15 amino acids. V was clipped by 7 bases and J by 6 bases; unmatched bases: 8. DNA of the CDR3: TGCGCCAGCACCCCTAGCGGGGGGGCGTTCGATACGCAGTATTTT. This codes for CASTPSGGAFDTQYF.

This clonotype was observed a few times. The chain combines TRBV14 with TRBJ2-3, with 10 bases lining up with TRBD1. This CDR3 is built from 16 residues. After removal of 4 bases from V and 4 bases from J, the junction contained 8 bases not matched to a gene. The germline CDR1 and CDR2 sequences are SGHDN and FVKESK. This chain's CDR3 is CASSPGQGDWADTQYF. CDR3 in DNA: TGTGCCAGCAGCCCCGGACAGGGGGATTGGGCAGATACGCAGTATTTT.